Listed below are T cell receptor beta chains from one sample, sequenced in a study of cytomegalovirus exposure and HLA in healthy donors. Clones were sequenced by immunoSEQ multiplex PCR, and TCRdb holds only the in-frame ones, with some missing. In the table there are over 130,000 clones, approximately 80% of which are singletons. Specimen: PBMCs. The origin of the receptors is a woman aged 40 to 50 in good health and CMV-seropositive. Both conserved end residues are part of each CDR3. A D gene is named only where the DNA matches it firmly. The size entry is marked missing in some rows and otherwise reads once, few, many or a size class.

j_call v_call clone_size d_call cdr3_nt cdr3_aa
TRBJ2-5 TRBV9 - - TGTGCCAGCAGCGTAGGGGCAACACCCCAAGAGACCCAGTACTTC CASSVGATPQETQYF
TRBJ2-1 TRBV18 - TRBD2 TGTGCCAGCTCGCGTTCTAGCGGGAGTGGCGATGAGCAGTTCTTC CASSRSSGSGDEQFF
TRBJ2-7 TRBV7-8 few TRBD1 TGTGCCAGCAGTTTAAGACAGGGCCAAGGGGGGCAGTACTTC CASSLRQGQGGQYF
TRBJ2-6 TRBV19 - TRBD2 TGTGCCAGTAGTCACTGGGTAGCGGGAGGATCCGGGGCCAACGTCCTGACTTTC CASSHWVAGGSGANVLTF
TRBJ2-5 TRBV18 - TRBD2 TGTGCCAGCTCACCGGGACTAGCGGGGCAAGAGACCCAGTACTTC CASSPGLAGQETQYF
TRBJ2-7 TRBV23-1 - TRBD1 TGCGCCAGCAGTCAAGCAGACAGGGTAGGGTCCTACGAGCAGTACTTC CASSQADRVGSYEQYF
TRBJ1-4 TRBV28 - TRBD1 TGTGCCAGCAGGGACAGGGTTGTTGAAAAACTGTTTTTT CASRDRVVEKLFF
TRBJ2-7 TRBV6-5 - TRBD2 TGTGCCAGCAGTTCGCGCTTAGCGGGAGCAAGGTACGAGCAGTACTTC CASSSRLAGARYEQYF
TRBJ1-2 TRBV27 - TRBD1 TGTGCCAGCAGGGGGACAGGGGGCACTTCTCCCTATGGCTACACCTTC CASRGTGGTSPYGYTF
TRBJ1-5 TRBV30 - TRBD1 TGTGCCTGGAGGGACAGGGGCGTAAGCAATCAGCCCCAGCATTTT CAWRDRGVSNQPQHF
TRBJ1-1 TRBV6-6 - TRBD1 TGTGCCAGCAGTTACGGGGGACAGATGAACACTGAAGCTTTCTTT CASSYGGQMNTEAFF
TRBJ1-2 TRBV5-6 - TRBD1 TGTGCCAGCAGCTTCGGACAGGGGATTCTTTATGGCTACACCTTC CASSFGQGILYGYTF
TRBJ2-7 TRBV2 - - TGTGCCAGCAGTGAACGGGGTGAGCAGTACTTC CASSERGEQYF
TRBJ2-1 TRBV28 - - TGTGCCAGCATTTCAGGGGTCAATGAGCAGTTCTTC CASISGVNEQFF
TRBJ1-1 TRBV13 - TRBD1 TGTGCCAGCAGCCCCGAGACAGGGGGCCAAGCTTTCTTT CASSPETGGQAFF
TRBJ2-2 TRBV5-1 - TRBD1 TGCGCCAGCAGCCGGGACAGGGTGGACACCGGGGAGCTGTTTTTT CASSRDRVDTGELFF
TRBJ2-5 TRBV19 - TRBD2 TGTGCCAGTAGTATAGGAATAGCGGGAGGTCGAGAGACCCAGTACTTC CASSIGIAGGRETQYF
TRBJ1-4 TRBV5-1 few - TGCGCCAGCAGCTTGGACGGGGGACTTTATGAAAAACTGTTTTTT CASSLDGGLYEKLFF
TRBJ2-1 TRBV5-5 - TRBD1 TGTGCCAGCAGCAAAGAGACAGGGATCGGCTACAATGAGCAGTTCTTC CASSKETGIGYNEQFF
TRBJ1-2 TRBV2 - - TGTGCCAGCACCCCCCTTCTTGGGCCCTATGGCTACACCTTC CASTPLLGPYGYTF
TRBJ2-1 TRBV7-9 - TRBD1 TGTGCCAGCAGGCGTCAAGTCGGGACAGGGGACAATGAGCAGTTCTTC CASRRQVGTGDNEQFF
TRBJ2-7 TRBV28 once TRBD2 TGTGCCAGCAGCTGGGGAGGGAGGGCATCCTACGAGCAGTACTTC CASSWGGRASYEQYF
TRBJ2-5 TRBV28 - TRBD2 TGTGCCAGCAGCCAGGGACTAGCGGGAGGAGCCCAGTACTTC CASSQGLAGGAQYF
TRBJ1-2 TRBV28 - TRBD1 TGTGCCAGCAGGACGACAGGGGACTATGGCTACACCTTC CASRTTGDYGYTF
TRBJ2-1 TRBV2 - - TGTGCCAGCAGTGAATTACTTCCGTCCAATGAGCAGTTCTTC CASSELLPSNEQFF
TRBJ2-1 TRBV6-4 few TRBD2 TGTGCCAGCAGTCCCCTAGCGGGAGCGTACAATGAGCAGTTCTTC CASSPLAGAYNEQFF
TRBJ2-6 TRBV27 - - TGTGCCAGCAGTTTATCAGGGGCCCAATCCTACATCTCTGGGGCCAACGTCCTGACTTTC CASSLSGAQSYISGANVLTF
TRBJ2-1 TRBV28 - - TGTGCCAGCAGTTTTAGTAATGAGCAGTTCTTC CASSFSNEQFF
TRBJ1-2 TRBV5-1 - TRBD1 TGCGCCAGCAGCAGTCGACAGGGTAACTCTGGCTACACCTTC CASSSRQGNSGYTF
TRBJ1-5 TRBV19 few - TGTGCCAGTAGTATCGCAGGTTACAATCAGCCCCAGCATTTT CASSIAGYNQPQHF
TRBJ1-1 TRBV4-2 - - TGTGCCAGCAGCCAAACAGGACCTAACACTGAAGCTTTCTTT CASSQTGPNTEAFF
TRBJ1-1 TRBV9 few - TGTGCCAGCAGCGCAGGGGCGGTGGACACTGAAGCTTTCTTT CASSAGAVDTEAFF
TRBJ1-5 TRBV7-9 - - TGTGCCAGCAGCTTAGGAGGGTTCCAGCCCCAGCATTTT CASSLGGFQPQHF
TRBJ2-7 TRBV10-3 - - TGTGCCATCAGTGAGGGGGCAGGGCCCGGCTACGAGCAGTACTTC CAISEGAGPGYEQYF
TRBJ2-7 TRBV7-9 - TRBD2 TGTGCCAGCAGCTTGGGGACTAGCGGGATGGACGAGCAGTACTTC CASSLGTSGMDEQYF
TRBJ2-3 TRBV15 - - TGTGCCACCAGCAGGTCTCGGTCAGATACGCAGTATTTT CATSRSRSDTQYF
TRBJ2-5 TRBV21-1 - - TGTGCCAGCAGCAAAGCCCTCGACAGGATCTACTTC CASSKALDRIYF
TRBJ2-1 TRBV7-9 - TRBD2 TGTGCCAGCAGCTTAGTCCGGGGACTAGCGGGAGACATGGATGAGCAGTTCTTC CASSLVRGLAGDMDEQFF
TRBJ1-5 TRBV5-6 few TRBD1 TGTGCCAGCAGCTTGAGGGGACAGGGAGATCAGCCCCAGCATTTT CASSLRGQGDQPQHF
TRBJ1-1 TRBV6-5 once TRBD1 TGTGCCAGCAGTTACAAACAGGGGCCTGAAGCTTTCTTT CASSYKQGPEAFF
TRBJ2-7 TRBV19 - - TGTGCCAGTAGTACGGGGTCTGGGGAATCCGAGCAGTACTTC CASSTGSGESEQYF
TRBJ1-3 TRBV6-1 once - TGTGCCAGCATCTCATGGCCCGCTGGAAACACCATATATTTT CASISWPAGNTIYF
TRBJ2-1 TRBV5-1 - - TGCGCCAGCAGGGGGGAGGATGAGCAGTTCTTC CASRGEDEQFF
TRBJ2-7 TRBV6-5 - - TGTGCCAGCAGTTACTCGGTTGCGAGCTCCTACGAGCAGTACTTC CASSYSVASSYEQYF